The source of this T cell receptor (beta chain) is a study of T cell repertoires in cytomegalovirus infection (dated by TCRdb to the late 2010s). Notes on the research overall: Because public TCR beta signatures pointed to carriage of CMV infection together with the matching HLA type, the HLA type of each donor mattered for the analysis. The research as a whole found: Carriers of CMV infection plus the relevant HLA type were discriminated by the cumulative frequency of public TCR beta family members in the study cohort and in an independent roughly 400-donor cohort. The ex vivo response was dominated by HLA-C-restricted CMV-specific TCR beta clonotypes, and the single most frequent clonotype in two of eight donors was supplied by these HLA-C-restricted clonotypes.

CDR1 LNHNV and CDR2 YYDKDF were looked up in the germline V gene (reference sequence). The junction carries 18 bases between V and J, which are trimmed by 3 bases and 6 bases respectively. The CDR3 spans 16 residues, from the cysteine through the phenylalanine. The CDR3 DNA has 48 bases and is translated from base 1. For this clonotype: Its antigen has not been determined. Base qualities are not recorded, but no much larger clone differs from it by a single base.

The sequencer listed for this sample is Illumina HiSeq 1500. TCRdb itself trimmed the public reads at Q25 with fastp, ran MiXCR and retained productive beta chains. CDR3 protein sequences are deduplicated, and each keeps its most common genes and DNA. Present in this sample are hundreds of thousands of distinct CDR3 sequences, approximately 8.9% of which were seen just once. About 2.3% of the sample is in the top ten clones. The TCR sequence derives from a human donor in good health (CMV status not recorded). Some clones in this sample may be carry-over from other donors' samples. Sequencing was carried out using PBMCs. The chain was built from TRBV15 and TRBJ2-1; D gene: possibly TRBD2, on 6 matching bases. The CDR3 protein is CATSRGIAEPGNEQFF. The sequence in DNA is TGTGCCACCAGCAGGGGTATAGCGGAACCGGGCAATGAGCAGTTCTTC.